This T cell receptor (beta chain) appears in the sequencing data of a study of T cells after yellow fever vaccination. Across the whole study: Any fraction with a low cell number was prepared using SMART-Seq v4 Ultra Low Input.

In TCRdb, the 5' RACE reads were re-called with MiXCR into one record per CDR3 protein. The table has hundreds of thousands of distinct CDR3 sequences, 9% to 15% seen once. The CDR3 is 17 amino acids. The germline gives CDR1 LGHDT, CDR2 YNNKEL (reference sequence). The V segment lost 8 bases and the J segment 6 bases; nucleotides outside the gene matches: 13. The TCR sequence derives from a man aged 25-45 years who received the YFV17D yellow fever vaccine. The source was PBMCs, collected on the day of the yellow fever booster vaccination. V gene TRBV3-1 combines with J gene TRBJ2-1, with 13 nucleotides matching TRBD2. The CDR3 DNA reads as TGTGCCAGCTCCCAAGTTTCTGGACTAGCGGGAGTCAATGAGCAGTTCTTC. This sequence encodes CASSQVSGLAGVNEQFF.